The next 3 T cell receptor beta chains were all read from a single sample in a study of control samples from healthy donors and cancer patients. Clones were sequenced by immunoSEQ multiplex PCR, and TCRdb holds only the in-frame ones, with some missing. Found here are 60,000 to 65,000 clones, 75% to 85% of them singletons; the top ten hold about 5%. Sequenced input: blood. The receptor set was obtained from a man aged 35-49 years in good health.

The chain couples TRBV29-1 to TRBJ2-7; D call uncertain. The V and J ends lost 3 bases and 3 bases respectively, with 9 bases between them. CDR3 size: 12 residues. Germline loops: CDR1 SQVTM, CDR2 ANQGSEA. CDR3 amino acids: CSVDLGNYEQYF. The CDR3 DNA sequence: TGCAGCGTTGATCTAGGGAACTACGAGCAGTACTTC.

The chain is built from TRBV2 and TRBJ1-1; a weak D match, TRBD1 (5 bases). Trimming cost V 6 bases and J 2 bases, with 10 bases left between them. The CDR3 is 13 residues long. Germline CDR1 and CDR2: SNHLY and FYNNEI. The CDR3 region is CASSADRNTEAFF. The CDR3 nucleotides are TGTGCCAGCAGCGCCGACAGAAACACTGAAGCTTTCTTT.

The chain combines TRBV19 with TRBJ1-1; D remains unclear. CDR3 length equals 14 residues. Trimming shortened V by 3 bases and J by 5 bases, and 13 bases separated the two germline ends. Per the germline V gene, CDR1 is LNHDA and CDR2 is SQIVND (reference sequence). The CDR3: CASSIEGWWTEAFF. The DNA of the CDR3 is TGTGCCAGTAGTATCGAGGGATGGTGGACTGAAGCTTTCTTT.